This T cell receptor (beta chain) is from a study of CD8+ T cells in alopecia areata. The study, taken as a whole, reports: Mice showed clearer TCR sharing than patients did, a gap that was possibly HLA-related. Especially in alopecia totalis/universalis, lesional scalp showed greater clonality than normal scalp did. The treated group had a single nonresponder, limiting CD8+ expansion-response conclusions.

This CDR3 contains 13 residues. The germline gives CDR1 SGDLS, CDR2 YYNGEE. With V trimmed by 3 bases and J by 4 bases, 1 base remained unmatched. Investigators isolated RNA and reverse transcribed it into cDNA to act as the sequencing template. Here immunoSEQ multiplex PCR was the method, and the copy in TCRdb shows in-frame clones only, minus some. The data hold 150,000 to 200,000 clones, with more than 55% observed a single time. Treatment meaning: oral pan-JAK inhibitor, 5-10 mg twice daily. Separation by sorting yielded CD4+ and CD8+ T cells from PBMCs. This clone was picked up a small number of times. Its antigen remains unknown.

The receptor was isolated from a human donor with alopecia areata. Sample: CD4+ T cells sorted from blood, taken around week 50, from a patient treated with tofacitinib. V is TRBV9 and J is TRBJ1-1; 9 bases match TRBD1. The CDR3 DNA sequence: TGTGCCAGCAGCGGGACAGGGGTCACTGAAGCTTTCTTT. This gives the protein CASSGTGVTEAFF. The whole variable domain, filled in from reference TRBV9 and TRBJ1-1, reads DSGVTQTPKHLITATGQRVTLRCSPRSGDLSVYWYQQSLDQGLQFLIQYYNGEERAKGNILERFSAQQFPDLHSELNLSSLELGDSALYFCASSGTGVTEAFFGQGTRLTVV.